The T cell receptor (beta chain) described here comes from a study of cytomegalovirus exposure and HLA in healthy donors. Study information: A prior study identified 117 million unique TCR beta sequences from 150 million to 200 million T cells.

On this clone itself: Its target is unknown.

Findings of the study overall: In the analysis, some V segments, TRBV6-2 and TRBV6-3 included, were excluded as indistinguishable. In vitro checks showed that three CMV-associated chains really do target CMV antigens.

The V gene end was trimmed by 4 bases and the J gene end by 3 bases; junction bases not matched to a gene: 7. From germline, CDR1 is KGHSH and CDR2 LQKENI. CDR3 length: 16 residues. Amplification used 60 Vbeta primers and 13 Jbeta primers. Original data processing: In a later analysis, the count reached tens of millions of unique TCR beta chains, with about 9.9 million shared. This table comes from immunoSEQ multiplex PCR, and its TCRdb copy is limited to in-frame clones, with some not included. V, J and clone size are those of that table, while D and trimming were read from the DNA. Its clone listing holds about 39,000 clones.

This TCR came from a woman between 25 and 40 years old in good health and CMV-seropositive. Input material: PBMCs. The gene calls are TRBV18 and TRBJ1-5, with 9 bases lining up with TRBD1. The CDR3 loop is CASSQAQGANNQPQHF. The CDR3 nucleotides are TGTGCCAGCTCACAAGCACAGGGGGCGAACAATCAGCCCCAGCATTTT.